This TCR beta chain emerged from a study of identical twins (dated by TCRdb to about 2016). Regarding the study in general: TCR alpha and beta repertoires from monozygotic twins, unrelated adults of various ages and cord blood were deep-sequenced to test whether fetal clonotypes persist. To rule out contamination, replicate twin experiments were performed at different times with different library preparation protocols. Results and caveats for the whole study, not just this receptor: Because the same donors could not be followed over many years, the conclusions depended on cross-sectional statistical analysis. Out-of-frame TCR alpha sequences shared between twins showed an excess of low generation-probability sequences compared with coincidental sharing between unrelated individuals. A weaker excess of twin sharing was found in beta out-of-frame sequences because the signal-to-noise ratio was lowered by fewer shared sequences. Zero-insertion analyses could be partly confounded by invariant T cells such as MAIT and iNKT, although diverse VJ usage argued against such confounding for most clonotypes. Abundant cord blood beta clonotypes carried fewer insertions; young adult naive repertoires showed a weaker similar trend, while memory repertoires showed none. Out-of-frame TCR alpha sharing in monozygotic twins was systematically underestimated by recombination models, whereas sharing between unrelated individuals was in agreement with the recombination models.

CDR1 and CDR2 were assigned from the germline V gene as SQVTM and ANQGSEA. The CDR3 runs 15 residues from the cysteine to the phenylalanine. Kept here is only the CDR3 DNA, which spans 45 bases and is read in frame from base 1. Relative to germline, V is 4 bases shorter and J is 12 bases shorter, with 25 bases between their ends. This clonotype occurred a few times. The antigen it recognizes is unknown. Base qualities are not at hand, and no much larger clone is one base apart. Every donor was a healthy Caucasian. Three unrelated non-twin adults were also sequenced: a male aged 18 to 30, a male aged 50 to 60 and a female aged 50 to 60. Miltenyi CD45RO+ enrichment and human naive T-cell isolation kits were used to isolate memory (CD45RO+) and naive T cells from PBMC. Library construction relied on 5' RACE. These reads were obtained on an Illumina HiSeq 2000. A universal primer binding site was added through template switching, and the final cDNA carried a unique molecular identifier so that TCR cDNA molecules could be counted accurately. Specific primers in the conserved constant-segment region were used to synthesize first-strand cDNA for the TCR alpha and beta chains. To control for contamination, every cDNA library carried two barcodes: a SMART-Mk sample barcode plus Illumina barcodes. Two successive PCR steps introduced TruSeq adapter sequences along with Illumina sample barcodes. Sequencing of the TCR alpha and beta cDNA libraries was done on the Illumina HiSeq platform using custom primers. The study's processing was this. MiGEC processed the raw reads to extract unique molecular identifiers, while MiXCR was used to determine the CDR3 positions. For each individual, recombination models were inferred using an EM algorithm with the repgenHMM and IGoR tools. The tcR package in R was used for shared clonotype analysis, with sharing normalized by the product of cloneset sizes. Out-of-frame nonproductive sequences were analyzed to study raw recombination free of thymic and clonal selection effects. TCRdb reanalyzed the raw reads on its own, using fastp at Q25 for trimming and MiXCR for clone calling, and kept in-frame beta chains. Rows with a matching CDR3 protein are joined into one entry that keeps the most common DNA and genes. The V and J calls come from TCRdb's annotation, not from the publication. This sample comprises 690,000 or so distinct CDR3 sequences, roughly 6% of them detected only once. Together, the top ten hold roughly 1.6% of the sample.

Sequenced material: naive T cells sorted from blood. According to the study, the label for this sample's cell subset or site signals: cells isolated with a human naive T-cell isolation kit. The sequence was collected from a man between 18 and 29 years old in good health. The sequence is built from TRBV29-1 and TRBJ2-1; perhaps TRBD1 is the D gene, with 7 bases matching. The CDR3 region has the sequence CSVGRGGGEAVGQFF. The base sequence is TGCAGCGTTGGGCGTGGAGGGGGCGAAGCCGTGGGGCAGTTCTTC.